The 17 T cell receptor beta chains below all came from one sample that was sequenced in a study of persistence of HIV-infected CD4 T cells. The immunoSEQ assay was version 4, run in survey mode. This table comes from immunoSEQ multiplex PCR, and its TCRdb copy is limited to in-frame clones, with some not included. The sample carries some 41,000 clones, less than 90% recorded once. The stimulus was lysate of CMV-infected fibroblasts, about 11 ug/mL. CD40L/CD69 double-negative CD45RO-high memory CD4+ T cells were collected. Which antigens these TCRs recognize remains unknown. Specimen: CD4+ T cells sorted from PBMCs after 18-hour stimulation, collected from a patient who received antiretroviral therapy. Source of these receptors: an adult man with HIV who was CMV-seropositive.

This chain uses TRBV29-1 with TRBJ2-7; 7 bases agree with TRBD1. The CDR3 totals 11 residues. Germline V lookup: CDR1 SQVTM, CDR2 ANQGSEA. V gave up 8 bases and J gave up 7 bases; unmatched junction bases: 8. CDR3 bases: TGCAGCTCCAAGACAGGGAAAGAGCAGTACTTC. Its protein product is CSSKTGKEQYF.

The chain joins TRBV7-9 to TRBJ2-1, with unresolved D. The CDR3 consists of 14 residues. Trimming left V 1 base short and J 5 bases short, with 9 bases between. Looked up from germline, CDR1 is SEHNR and CDR2 is FQNEAQ (reference sequence). The CDR3 nucleotides read TGTGCCAGCAGCTTAGTATGGCAGAACAATGAGCAGTTCTTC. This codes for CASSLVWQNNEQFF.

This clone occurred a few times. The chain carries TRBV6-5 and TRBJ1-1; possibly TRBD1 for D (6 bases). V lost 2 bases, J lost 1 base, and 8 bases lay in between. CDR1 MNHEY and CDR2 SVGAGI come from the germline V gene. This CDR3 is 14 amino acids long. The CDR3 nucleotides are TGTGCCAGCAGTTACAGGACAGAGAACACTGAAGCTTTCTTT. Its translation is CASSYRTENTEAFF.

The DNA for the CDR3 is TGCGCCTGCTCGAGGTCCTCAACTAATGAAAAACTGTTTTTT. Encoded protein: CACSRSSTNEKLFF. The chain uses TRBV5-1 and TRBJ1-4, with unresolved D. V gave up 10 bases and J gave up 0 bases, with 13 bases separating them. The CDR3 runs to 14 residues. In germline, CDR1 is SGHRS, CDR2 YFSETQ. The whole variable domain, remainder taken from reference TRBV5-1 and TRBJ1-4, is KAGVTQTPRYLIKTRGQQVTLSCSPISGHRSVSWYQQTPGQGLQFLFEYFSETQRNKGNFPGRFSGRQFSNSRSEMNVSTLELGDSALYLCACSRSSTNEKLFFGSGTQLSVL.

The rearrangement joins TRBV9 to TRBJ1-1, with no clear D. V was trimmed by 5 bases and J by 2 bases, leaving 28 bases between them. CDR1 is SGDLS and CDR2 is YYNGEE in the germline V gene. The CDR3 consists of 19 residues. Here the CDR3 reads CASSKESGRPEKSNTEAFF. The CDR3 bases are TGTGCCAGCAGTAAAGAGTCGGGGAGGCCCGAAAAATCTAACACTGAAGCTTTCTTT. Drawing the rest from reference TRBV9 and TRBJ1-1, the complete variable domain is DSGVTQTPKHLITATGQRVTLRCSPRSGDLSVYWYQQSLDQGLQFLIQYYNGEERAKGNILERFSAQQFPDLHSELNLSSLELGDSALYFCASSKESGRPEKSNTEAFFGQGTRLTVV.

The chain joins TRBV5-1 to TRBJ2-3; 8 bases are shared with TRBD1. The CDR3 loop spans 16 amino acids. CDR1 and CDR2 (germline): SGHRS, YFSETQ. The trim removed 2 bases at V and 3 bases at J, leaving 8 bases unmatched. The CDR3 DNA is TGCGCCAGCAGCTTTGACAGGGGCCTTTGGACAGATACGCAGTATTTT. It specifies CASSFDRGLWTDTQYF.

The V and J genes are TRBV5-1 and TRBJ1-3; perhaps TRBD1 as D (6 bases). This CDR3 has 15 residues. Germline lookup yields CDR1 SGHRS and CDR2 YFSETQ. Trimming left V 3 bases short and J 0 bases short, with 10 bases between. Here the CDR3 DNA reads TGCGCCAGCAGCTCAGGGGCCATCTCTGGAAACACCATATATTTT. Translation gives CASSSGAISGNTIYF.

The gene calls are TRBV5-4 and TRBJ2-7; either TRBD1 or TRBD2 may fit D (5 bases each). Germline CDR1 reads SGHNT; CDR2 reads YYREEE (reference sequence). Trimming took 3 bases from V and 3 from J, leaving 16 bases between them. The CDR3 extends over 15 amino acids. CDR3 protein: CASSYYRRKDYEQYF. The CDR3 DNA is TGTGCCAGCAGCTATTACAGGAGGAAAGACTACGAGCAGTACTTC.

V usage is TRBV5-5 and J usage is TRBJ2-1; possibly TRBD2 for D (6 bases). Trimming took 3 bases from V and 5 from J, leaving 9 bases between them. CDR1 is SGHKS and CDR2 is YYEKEE in the germline V gene (reference sequence). This CDR3 comprises 13 residues. DNA for the CDR3: TGTGCCAGCAGCTCCGGGACTCACAATGAGCAGTTCTTC. It specifies CASSSGTHNEQFF.

This clone turned up a few times. The chain carries TRBV2 and TRBJ1-5; D is perhaps TRBD1 (5 bases). The CDR3 runs to 19 residues. Germline V CDR1 and CDR2: SNHLY, FYNNEI. V lost 3 bases and J lost 3, with 24 bases in between. Written as DNA, the CDR3 is TGTGCCAGCAGTGACCCCCCCTTGAGGTCCGACAGCAACAATCAGCCCCAGCATTTT. Its translation: CASSDPPLRSDSNNQPQHF.

In its sample, this clone was seen a few times. V and J are TRBV5-1 and TRBJ1-2, with TRBD1 as a possible D gene (5 bases). The CDR3 length is 12 residues. Germline CDR1 and CDR2: SGHRS and YFSETQ. Trimming pared 4 bases from V and 7 bases from J, leaving 11 bases between. In nucleotides, the CDR3 is TGCGCCAGCAGCACGGGGCAGGGTGGCTACACCTTC. Its translation: CASSTGQGGYTF.

V usage is TRBV10-1 and J usage is TRBJ2-2; weak D call: TRBD2 (6 bases). V lost 2 bases, J lost 4 bases, and 11 bases lay in between. The CDR3 runs 15 residues. Germline assignment: CDR1 WNHNN and CDR2 SYGVQD (reference sequence). CDR3 DNA: TGCGCCAGCAGTGAGGGAGGGAGCGGCACCGGGGAGCTGTTTTTT. This encodes CASSEGGSGTGELFF.

This clone was observed a few times. This chain joins TRBV4-1 and TRBJ1-4; D is possibly TRBD1 (5 bases). The CDR3 consists of 15 residues. The germline V gene encodes CDR1 MGHRA and CDR2 YSYEKL. The germline V and J ends were trimmed by 4 bases and 8 bases, with 17 bases remaining between them. The CDR3 DNA follows: TGCGCCAGCAGCCCTGGAACCAGGGTGGGAGAAAAACTGTTTTTT. This encodes CASSPGTRVGEKLFF.

There are a few counts of this clone. The chain joins TRBV6-5 to TRBJ1-3; possibly TRBD1 for D (6 bases). V lost 4 bases, J lost 3 bases, and 13 bases lay in between. The CDR3 consists of 15 residues. CDR1 and CDR2 from the germline V gene are MNHEY and SVGAGI. CDR3 sequence (DNA): TGTGCCAGCAGTTCCCGAGGGGGAAATGGAAACACCATATATTTT. Protein: CASSSRGGNGNTIYF.

The chain employs TRBV7-9 and TRBJ1-5; D possibly corresponds to TRBD1 (6 bases). Trimming took 8 bases from V and 3 from J, leaving 14 bases between them. This CDR3 contains 14 residues. Germline CDR1 reads SEHNR; CDR2 reads FQNEAQ (reference sequence). The CDR3 nucleotides read TGTGCCAGCGGGTCAGGGGCGTCCAATCAGCCCCAGCATTTT. Protein: CASGSGASNQPQHF.

The genes are TRBV7-2 and TRBJ1-6; TRBD1 agrees at 7 bases. Germline V lookup: CDR1 SGHTA, CDR2 FQGNSA. CDR3 length equals 14 residues. Trimming at V came to 5 bases and at J to 4 bases, leaving 2 bases not matched to a gene. CDR3 sequence reads: CASSRDSYNSPLHF. The CDR3 bases are TGTGCCAGCAGCCGGGACAGTTATAATTCACCCCTCCACTTT.

The chain is built from TRBV5-1 and TRBJ2-1; D is undetermined. This CDR3 contains 14 residues. V lost 5 bases to trimming and J lost 6 bases, with 15 bases between them. Germline values: CDR1 SGHRS, CDR2 YFSETQ. The CDR3 DNA sequence: TGCGCCAGCAGTCCCGGATCTCCGGCCAATGAGCAGTTCTTC. This gives the protein CASSPGSPANEQFF.